A single sample is the source of the 11 T cell receptor beta chains below, sequenced in a study of blood T cells in healthy people across ages. Then a second PCR, running roughly 7 to 11 cycles, was carried out with a sample-barcoded 5' primer and a J-beta primer mix. One entry per CDR3 protein, called by TCRdb with MiXCR from the 5' RACE reads. Among roughly 800,000 distinct CDR3 sequences listed, about three fifths were seen once. The sample comprised blood. The origin of the receptors is a man aged 30 to 45 in good health.

This rearrangement joins TRBV27 to TRBJ2-7, with D maybe TRBD2 (5 bases). The CDR3 extends over 14 amino acids. V was cut by 5 bases and J by 4 bases, with 15 bases left in between. Germline CDR1 MNHEY, CDR2 SMNVEV (reference sequence). The CDR3 bases are TGTGCCAGCAGTCGGGGTGGGGAAATTTACGAGCAGTACTTC. Residues: CASSRGGEIYEQYF.

This clonotype appeared a few times. This may be a read error: a much more frequent sequence differs by one nucleotide. This chain uses TRBV7-9 with TRBJ2-5; TRBD1 matches at 9 bases. The end of the DNA aligns better with TRBJ2-7, so the J call may be wrong. CDR3 length: 14 amino acids. Germline CDR1 is SEHNR and CDR2 is FQNEAQ (reference sequence). The CDR3 coding sequence is TGTGCCAGCAGCGTAGGGACAGGGCTGGACGAGCAGTACTTC. It is translated as CASSVGTGLDEQYF.

The chain joins TRBV21-1 to TRBJ2-5; the table assigns TRBD2, which was not confirmed against the DNA. TRBV21-1 has pseudogene status. This CDR3 is 17 amino acids long. The CDR3 region has the DNA TGTGCCAGCAGCAAAAGAGACAGTCCCTATGTCCAAGAGACCCAGTACTTC. As protein: CASSKRDSPYVQETQYF.

In this sample, this clonotype turned up once. An end of the junction differs from the germline gene, which may be a read error. The genes are TRBV6-1 and TRBJ1-1; possibly TRBD1 for D (5 bases). Germline assignment: CDR1 MNHNS and CDR2 SASEGT. This CDR3 has 12 amino acids. The CDR3 nucleotides are TGTGTCAGCAAGAGCGGGGGCACTGAAGCTTTCTTT. As protein: CVSKSGGTEAFF.

This clonotype was seen only a few times. The DNA for the CDR3 is TGTGCCAGCAGCTTAGGGACTAGTGAGACCCAGTACTTC. This translates into CASSLGTSETQYF. The chain is built from TRBV7-2 and TRBJ2-4; 7 bases match TRBD2. Near its end, the DNA agrees better with TRBJ2-5, so the J call may be wrong. Per the germline V gene, CDR1 is SGHTA and CDR2 is FQGNSA. The CDR3 runs to 13 residues.

The chain couples TRBV10-3 to TRBJ2-3; 7 nucleotides agree with TRBD1. The CDR3 runs to 15 residues. The V gene's germline CDR1 is ENHRY and CDR2 SYGVKD. The J segment lost 8 bases and the V segment lost 4 bases, leaving 12 bases of the junction unmatched. The CDR3 protein is CAISGTGSRGGTQYF. The CDR3 DNA follows: TGTGCCATCAGTGGGACAGGTTCAAGAGGGGGTACGCAGTATTTT.

This chain uses TRBV9 with TRBJ1-1; D unresolved. With 3 bases removed from V and 1 base from J, the gap between germline ends came to 7 bases. This CDR3 spans 13 amino acids. The V gene's germline CDR1 is SGDLS and CDR2 YYNGEE. CDR3 region: CASSGKGNTEAFF. The CDR3 nucleotides are TGTGCCAGCAGCGGAAAGGGGAACACTGAAGCTTTCTTT.

This clonotype has a handful of counts. The CDR3 DNA sequence: TGTGCCAGCAGCTTAGTGCTGAGGGATGGCTACACCTTC. Translation: CASSLVLRDGYTF. The J gene is TRBJ1-2, the V gene TRBV7-2; D unresolved. CDR1 SGHTA and CDR2 FQGNSA come from the germline V gene. V was trimmed by 1 base and J by 6 bases, leaving 9 bases between them. The CDR3 contains 13 residues.

This clonotype was counted only a few times. A single base separates this from a much larger clone, so it may be a read error. The V call is TRBV7-2, the J call TRBJ2-5; D ambiguous. The CDR3 is 13 amino acids. CDR1 is SGHTA, CDR2 FQGNSA, per germline. V lost 5 bases and J lost 11, with 18 bases in between. CDR3 sequence (DNA): TGTGCCAGCAGCCTTATAATAGGCAATGAGCAGTACTTC. It encodes CASSLIIGNEQYF.

V is TRBV20-1 and J is TRBJ2-1; D is perhaps TRBD1 (5 bases). The J call may be faulty, since TRBJ2-7 better matches the DNA end. Germline V lookup: CDR1 DFQATT, CDR2 SNEGSKA (reference sequence). The CDR3 runs 16 residues. This chain's CDR3 is CSARVWQGGSYNEQYF. In DNA form, the CDR3 reads TGCAGTGCTAGAGTTTGGCAGGGTGGTTCCTACAATGAGCAGTACTTC.

The rearrangement uses TRBV20-1 and TRBJ2-3; D possibly corresponds to TRBD1 (5 bases). The CDR3 spans 12 residues. CDR1 DFQATT and CDR2 SNEGSKA come from the germline V gene (reference sequence). Between the trimmed V and J ends, which lost 3 bases and 4 bases, there was a span of 8 bases. The CDR3 DNA reads as TGCAGTGCTAGCCCAGGGCCAGATACGCAGTATTTT. Protein: CSASPGPDTQYF.